Below, 4 T cell receptor beta chains from the same sample are listed, as sequenced in a study of shared clonotypes between healthy human individuals. Produced via immunoSEQ multiplex PCR; TCRdb's table is partial and in-frame only. The top ten clones hold 0.36% of a sample with fewer than 1.8 million clones, approximately 98.5% of them seen once. The sequenced sample was naive CD4+ T cells sorted from blood. Documented subset: CD45RA+ positively selected. The source is a man aged 25-40 years in good health.

The chain has TRBV5-4 and TRBJ2-7; the D is unclear. Germline CDR1 is SGHNT and CDR2 is YYREEE (reference sequence). Trimming left V 5 bases short and J 2 bases short, with 8 bases between. This CDR3 is 12 amino acids long. CDR3 sequence reads: CASSAGPYEQYF. The CDR3 region has the DNA TGTGCCAGCAGTGCAGGCCCCTACGAGCAGTACTTC.

The genes are TRBV15 and TRBJ2-2; possible D gene TRBD2, 6 bases. V was trimmed by 2 bases and J by 1 base, leaving 17 bases between them. CDR3 size: 18 residues. Germline V gene lookup returns CDR1 LNHNV and CDR2 YYDKDF (reference sequence). CDR3 nucleotide sequence: TGTGCCACCAGCAGATCCCTGGGGGGTAGCGAGAACACCGGGGAGCTGTTTTTT. It codes for CATSRSLGGSENTGELFF.

The rearrangement links TRBV11-3 to TRBJ2-3, with 7 bases matching TRBD2. Germline CDR1 is SGHNT and CDR2 is YENEEA. The trim removed 5 bases at V and 5 bases at J, leaving 10 bases unmatched. CDR3 size: 15 residues. CDR3 residues: CASSPSPGGQDTQYF. The CDR3 DNA is TGTGCCAGCAGCCCCAGTCCGGGAGGACAAGATACGCAGTATTTT.

This clone was observed a single time. The genes are TRBV27 and TRBJ2-3; 8 bases are a match to TRBD2. The CDR3 loop spans 13 amino acids. V shed 5 bases and J 10 bases; nucleotides not matched to a gene: 8. Germline values: CDR1 MNHEY, CDR2 SMNVEV (reference sequence). The CDR3, as DNA: TGTGCCAGCAGTAAAGAACTAGCGGTGGCGCAGTATTTT. Translating gives CASSKELAVAQYF.